The entry below describes one TCR beta chain. This record belongs to a study of blood T cell repertoires in COVID-19. Study as a whole: The analysed material was cDNA or gDNA that came from T cells, B-cell-depleted T cells, or PBMCs.

Authors' methods: Amplifying reference gene primers gave estimates of nucleated cell counts. Method: immunoSEQ multiplex PCR; TCRdb's copy keeps in-frame clones and lacks some. The DNA gave D and trimming, while V, J and clone size come from that table. The table has some 42,000 clones, approximately 88% seen once. The germline V gene encodes CDR1 MDHEN and CDR2 SYDVKM. CDR3 size: 15 residues. V lost 6 bases and J 5 bases, leaving 19 bases between the germline ends. What was sequenced was peripheral blood. The clonotype comes from a human donor in a cohort sampled during active COVID-19. The rearrangement joins TRBV28 to TRBJ2-5; possible D gene TRBD2, 7 bases. The CDR3 nucleotides are TGTGCCAGCAGACCTACACGGGGGGCTCGGGAGACCCAGTACTTC. Protein product: CASRPTRGARETQYF.